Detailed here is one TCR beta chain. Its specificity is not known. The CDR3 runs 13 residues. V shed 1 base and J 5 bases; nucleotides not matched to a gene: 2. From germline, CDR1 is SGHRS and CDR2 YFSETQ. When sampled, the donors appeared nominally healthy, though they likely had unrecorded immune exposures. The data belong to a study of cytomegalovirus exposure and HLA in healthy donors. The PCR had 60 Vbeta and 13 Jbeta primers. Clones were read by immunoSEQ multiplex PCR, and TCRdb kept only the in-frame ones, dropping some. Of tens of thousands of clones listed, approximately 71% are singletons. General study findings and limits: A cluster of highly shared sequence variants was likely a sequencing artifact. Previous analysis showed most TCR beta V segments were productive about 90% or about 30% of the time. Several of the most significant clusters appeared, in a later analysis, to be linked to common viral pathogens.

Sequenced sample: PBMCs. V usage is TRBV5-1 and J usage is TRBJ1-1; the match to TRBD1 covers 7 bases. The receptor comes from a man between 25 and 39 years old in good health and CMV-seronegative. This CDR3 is CASSLRGPTEAFF. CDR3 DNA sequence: TGCGCCAGCAGCTTGAGGGGGCCGACTGAAGCTTTCTTT.